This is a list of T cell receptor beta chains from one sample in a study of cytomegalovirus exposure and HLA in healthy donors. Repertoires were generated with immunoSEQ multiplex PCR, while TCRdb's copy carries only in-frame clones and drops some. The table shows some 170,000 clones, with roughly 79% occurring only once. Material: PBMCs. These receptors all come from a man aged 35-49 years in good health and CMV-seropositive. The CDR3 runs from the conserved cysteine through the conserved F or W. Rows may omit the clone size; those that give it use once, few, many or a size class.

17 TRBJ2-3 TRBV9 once CASSVGVLGADGDTQYF
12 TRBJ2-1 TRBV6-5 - CASSYSGGSKFF
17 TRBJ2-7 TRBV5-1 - CASSLAFSIARAYEQYF
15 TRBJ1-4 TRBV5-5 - CASSWGTVLANGLFF
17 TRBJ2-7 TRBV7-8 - CASSLSGLAAHSYEQYF
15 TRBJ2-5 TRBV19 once CASSITSGNQETQYF
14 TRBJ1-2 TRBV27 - CASSYRRANYGYTF
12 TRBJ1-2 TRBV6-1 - CASSEVVGGYTF
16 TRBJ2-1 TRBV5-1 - CASWHGGGSSYNEQFF
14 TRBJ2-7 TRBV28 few CASAPGQGEHEQYF
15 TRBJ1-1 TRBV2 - CASSKTQGSLTEAFF
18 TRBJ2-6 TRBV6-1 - CASSEGLGQGVGANVLTF
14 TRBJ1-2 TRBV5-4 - CASSSVDRGYGYTF
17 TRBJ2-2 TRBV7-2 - CASSLGLAGGSTGELFF
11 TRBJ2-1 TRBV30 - CACHHRVEQFF
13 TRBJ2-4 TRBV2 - CASMGLAKNSQYF
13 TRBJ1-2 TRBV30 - CAWEQGMAYGYTF
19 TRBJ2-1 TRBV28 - CASSSDGTSGSGKRDEQFF
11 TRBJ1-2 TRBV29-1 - CSDGTQTGYTF
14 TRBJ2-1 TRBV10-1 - CASSPPGAYNEQFF
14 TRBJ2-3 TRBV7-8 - CASSPRETTDTQYF
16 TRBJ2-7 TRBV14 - CASSQDRNSATYEQYF
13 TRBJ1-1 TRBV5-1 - CASSTRPNTEAFF
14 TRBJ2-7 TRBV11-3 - CASSLGGGQYEQYF
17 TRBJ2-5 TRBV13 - CASSSITGTSGEETQYF
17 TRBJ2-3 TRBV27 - CASSPGSSGSITDTQYF
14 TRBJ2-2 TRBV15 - CATSRGPPSGELFF
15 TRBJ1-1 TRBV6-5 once CASSYGQGTGTEAFF
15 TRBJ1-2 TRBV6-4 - CASSEGQGQNYGYTF
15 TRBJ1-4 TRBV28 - CASSFLGSTNEKLFF
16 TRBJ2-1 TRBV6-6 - CASSYSQGTVGNEQFF
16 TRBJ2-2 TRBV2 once CASSYTGTGNTGELFF
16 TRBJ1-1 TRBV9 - CASSVGGDRANTEAFF
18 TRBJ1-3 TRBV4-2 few CASSQDLKYRHNRNTIYF
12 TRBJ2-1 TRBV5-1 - CASRVGLNEQFF
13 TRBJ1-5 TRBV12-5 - CASGLETNQPQHF
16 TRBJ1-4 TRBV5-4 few CASSPGGQGDGEKLFF
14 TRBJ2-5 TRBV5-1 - CASSLGDSYVTQYF
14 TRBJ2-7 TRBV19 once CASRGTGKFYEQYF
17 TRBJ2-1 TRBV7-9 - CASSSSTSGGSYNEQFF
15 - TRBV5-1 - CASSHDQTGTYEQYF
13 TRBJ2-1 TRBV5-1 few CASSQDREGVQFF
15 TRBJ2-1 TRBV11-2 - CASSSPETTYNEQFF
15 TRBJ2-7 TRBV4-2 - CASSQDPSPFYEQYF
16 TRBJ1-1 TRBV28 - CASSLSGPGGNTEAFF
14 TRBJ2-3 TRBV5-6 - CASTLGGRIDTQYF
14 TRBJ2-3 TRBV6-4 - CASSVAGGADTQYF
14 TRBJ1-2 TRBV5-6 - CASSLNRVRYGYTF
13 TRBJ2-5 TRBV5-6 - CASSPTGGETQYF
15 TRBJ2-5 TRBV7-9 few CASSLGLAGPETQYF
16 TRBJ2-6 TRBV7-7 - CASSPVGQSGANGLTF
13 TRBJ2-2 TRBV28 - CASGTANTGELFF
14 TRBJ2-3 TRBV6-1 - CASSLDRVSDTQYF